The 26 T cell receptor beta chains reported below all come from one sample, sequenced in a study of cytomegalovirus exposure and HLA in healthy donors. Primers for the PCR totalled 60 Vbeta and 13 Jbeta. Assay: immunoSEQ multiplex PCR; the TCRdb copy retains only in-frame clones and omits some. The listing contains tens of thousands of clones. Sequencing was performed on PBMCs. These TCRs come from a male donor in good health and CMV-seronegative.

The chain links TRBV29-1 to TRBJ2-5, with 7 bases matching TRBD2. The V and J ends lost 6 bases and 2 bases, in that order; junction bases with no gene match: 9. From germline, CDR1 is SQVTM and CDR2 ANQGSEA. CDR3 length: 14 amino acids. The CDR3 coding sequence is TGCAGCGTAGCACCGACTAGCAGACAAGAGACCCAGTACTTC. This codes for CSVAPTSRQETQYF.

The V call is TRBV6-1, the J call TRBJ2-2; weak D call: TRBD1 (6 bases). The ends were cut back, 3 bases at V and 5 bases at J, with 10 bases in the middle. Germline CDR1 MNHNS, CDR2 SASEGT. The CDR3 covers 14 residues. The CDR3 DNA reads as TGTGCCAGCAGTGAGCAGGGGAAGACCGGGGAGCTGTTTTTT. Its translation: CASSEQGKTGELFF.

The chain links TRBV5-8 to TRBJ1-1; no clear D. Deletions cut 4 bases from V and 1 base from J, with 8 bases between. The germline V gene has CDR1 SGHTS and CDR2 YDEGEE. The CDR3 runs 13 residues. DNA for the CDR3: TGTGCCAGCAGCCGGCGGGCGAACACTGAAGCTTTCTTT. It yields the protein CASSRRANTEAFF.

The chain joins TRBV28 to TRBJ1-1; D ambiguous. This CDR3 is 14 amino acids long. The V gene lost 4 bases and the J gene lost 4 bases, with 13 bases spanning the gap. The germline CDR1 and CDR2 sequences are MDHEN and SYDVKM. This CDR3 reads CASSSIEVATEAFF. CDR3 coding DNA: TGTGCCAGCAGTTCAATAGAGGTTGCCACTGAAGCTTTCTTT.

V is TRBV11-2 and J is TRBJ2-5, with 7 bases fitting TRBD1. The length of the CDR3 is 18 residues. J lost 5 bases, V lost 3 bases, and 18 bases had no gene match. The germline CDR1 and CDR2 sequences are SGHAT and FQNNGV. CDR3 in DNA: TGTGCCAGCAGCTTTAAGTATCTGGTTACGAGGGGGCGGGAGACCCAGTACTTC. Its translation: CASSFKYLVTRGRETQYF.

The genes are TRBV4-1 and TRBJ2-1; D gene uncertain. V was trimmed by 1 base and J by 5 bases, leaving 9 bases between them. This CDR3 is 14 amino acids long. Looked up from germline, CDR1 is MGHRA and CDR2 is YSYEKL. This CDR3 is CASSQARTDNEQFF. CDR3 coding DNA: TGCGCCAGCAGCCAAGCTAGAACCGACAATGAGCAGTTCTTC.

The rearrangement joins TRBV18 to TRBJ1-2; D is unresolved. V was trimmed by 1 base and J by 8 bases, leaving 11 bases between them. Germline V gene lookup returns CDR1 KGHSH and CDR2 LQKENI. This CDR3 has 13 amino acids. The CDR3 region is CASSPRGEEGYTF. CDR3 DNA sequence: TGTGCCAGCTCACCACGCGGGGAGGAGGGCTACACCTTC.

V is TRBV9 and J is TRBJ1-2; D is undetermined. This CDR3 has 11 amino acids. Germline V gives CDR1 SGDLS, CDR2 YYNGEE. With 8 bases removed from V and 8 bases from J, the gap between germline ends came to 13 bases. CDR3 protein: CASGDGGGYTF. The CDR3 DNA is TGTGCCAGTGGAGACGGTGGAGGCTACACCTTC.

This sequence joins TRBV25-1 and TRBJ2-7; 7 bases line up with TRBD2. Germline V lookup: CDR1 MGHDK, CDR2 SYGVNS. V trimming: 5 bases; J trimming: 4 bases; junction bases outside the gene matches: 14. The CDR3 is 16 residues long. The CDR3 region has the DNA TGTGCCAGCAGTACAGCGGGGCGGGAGTGGGCGTACGAGCAGTACTTC. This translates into CASSTAGREWAYEQYF.

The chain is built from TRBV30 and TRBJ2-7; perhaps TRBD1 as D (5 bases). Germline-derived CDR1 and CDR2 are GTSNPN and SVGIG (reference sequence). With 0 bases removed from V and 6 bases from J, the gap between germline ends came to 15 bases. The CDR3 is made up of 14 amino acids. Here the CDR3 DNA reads TGTGCCTGGAGTGTAGGGGTCCGGTTCGGCGAGCAGTACTTC. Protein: CAWSVGVRFGEQYF.

CDR3 sequence: CASSYDRGSYNEQFF. CDR3 DNA: TGTGCCAGCAGCTATGACAGGGGCTCCTACAATGAGCAGTTCTTC. The chain couples TRBV7-3 to TRBJ2-1; 8 bases map to TRBD1. This CDR3 region has 15 residues. After removal of 4 bases from V and 0 bases from J, the junction contained 2 bases not matched to a gene. The germline CDR1 and CDR2 sequences are SGHTA and FQGTGA.

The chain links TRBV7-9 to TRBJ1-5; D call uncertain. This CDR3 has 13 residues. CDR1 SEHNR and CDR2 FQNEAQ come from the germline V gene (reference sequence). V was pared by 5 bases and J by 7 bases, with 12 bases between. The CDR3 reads CASSRELSQPQHF. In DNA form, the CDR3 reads TGTGCCAGCAGCAGGGAGTTGAGCCAGCCCCAGCATTTT.

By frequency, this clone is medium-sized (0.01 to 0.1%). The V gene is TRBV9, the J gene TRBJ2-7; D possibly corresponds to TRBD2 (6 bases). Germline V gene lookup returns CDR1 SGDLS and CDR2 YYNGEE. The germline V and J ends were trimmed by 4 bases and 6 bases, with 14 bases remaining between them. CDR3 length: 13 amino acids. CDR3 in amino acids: CASSRWDSFEQYF. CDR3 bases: TGTGCCAGCAGCAGGTGGGACTCTTTCGAGCAGTACTTC.

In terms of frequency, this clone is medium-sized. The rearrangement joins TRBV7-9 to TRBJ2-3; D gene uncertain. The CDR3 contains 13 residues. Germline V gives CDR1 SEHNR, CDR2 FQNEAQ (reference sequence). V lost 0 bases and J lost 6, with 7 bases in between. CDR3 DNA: TGTGCCAGCAGCTTAGCCCCCTCGGATACGCAGTATTTT. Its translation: CASSLAPSDTQYF.

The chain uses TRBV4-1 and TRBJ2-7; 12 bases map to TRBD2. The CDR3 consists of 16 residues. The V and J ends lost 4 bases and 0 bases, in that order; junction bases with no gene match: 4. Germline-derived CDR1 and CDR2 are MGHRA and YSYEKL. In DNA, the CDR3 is TGCGCCAGCAGCCCCGGACTAGCGGGAAGCTCCTACGAGCAGTACTTC. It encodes CASSPGLAGSSYEQYF.

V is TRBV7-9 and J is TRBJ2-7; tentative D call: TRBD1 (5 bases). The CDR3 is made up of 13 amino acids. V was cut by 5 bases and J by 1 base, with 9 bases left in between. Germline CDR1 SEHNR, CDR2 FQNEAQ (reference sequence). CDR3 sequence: CASSPSGSYEQYF. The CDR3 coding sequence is TGTGCCAGCAGCCCATCAGGGTCCTACGAGCAGTACTTC.

Here the CDR3 reads CASSSGGLETQYF. In nucleotides, the CDR3 is TGTGCCAGCAGCTCGGGGGGGCTGGAGACCCAGTACTTC. The chain links TRBV5-5 to TRBJ2-5, with 8 bases that match TRBD2. CDR1 is SGHKS, CDR2 YYEKEE, per germline (reference sequence). The CDR3 sequence is 13 residues long. V gave up 3 bases and J gave up 5 bases; unmatched junction bases: 3.

This CDR3 is CASSLGLGLAAGEQYF. The CDR3 DNA reads as TGTGCCAGCAGCTTAGGGTTGGGACTAGCGGCTGGGGAGCAGTACTTC. V usage is TRBV7-2 and J usage is TRBJ2-7; 11 bases align to TRBD2. This CDR3 has 16 amino acids. Trimming removed 1 base from V and 7 bases from J; junction bases left unmatched: 9. Germline lookup yields CDR1 SGHTA and CDR2 FQGNSA.

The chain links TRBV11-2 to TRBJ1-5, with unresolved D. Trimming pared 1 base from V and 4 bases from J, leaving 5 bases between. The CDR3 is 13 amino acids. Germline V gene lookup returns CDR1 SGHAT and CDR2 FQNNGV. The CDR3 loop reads CASSLVVNQPQHF. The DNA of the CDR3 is TGTGCCAGCAGCTTAGTAGTTAATCAGCCCCAGCATTTT. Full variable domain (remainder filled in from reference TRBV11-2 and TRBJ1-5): EAGVAQSPRYKIIEKRQSVAFWCNPISGHATLYWYQQILGQGPKLLIQFQNNGVVDDSQLPKDRFSAERLKGVDSTLKIQPAKLEDSAVYLCASSLVVNQPQHFGDGTRLSIL.

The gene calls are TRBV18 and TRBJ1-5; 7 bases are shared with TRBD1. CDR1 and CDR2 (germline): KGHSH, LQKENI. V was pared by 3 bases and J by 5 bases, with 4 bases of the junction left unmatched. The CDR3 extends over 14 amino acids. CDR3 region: CASSPQGGDQPQHF. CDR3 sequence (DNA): TGTGCCAGCTCACCTCAGGGGGGCGATCAGCCCCAGCATTTT.

CDR3 bases: TGTGCCAGCACTATAGAATGGGGGGACGCAGATACGCAGTATTTT. Protein product: CASTIEWGDADTQYF. This sequence joins TRBV9 and TRBJ2-3; TRBD2 might be the D (6 bases). Germline V gene data show CDR1 as SGDLS and CDR2 as YYNGEE. This CDR3 is 15 amino acids long. The ends were cut back, 6 bases at V and 4 bases at J, with 18 bases in the middle.

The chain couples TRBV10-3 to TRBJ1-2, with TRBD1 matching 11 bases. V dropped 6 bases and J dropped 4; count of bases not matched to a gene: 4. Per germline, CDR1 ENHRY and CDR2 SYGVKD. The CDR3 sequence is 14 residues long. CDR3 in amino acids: CAIRDGTGGYGYTF. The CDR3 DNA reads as TGTGCCATCAGAGACGGGACAGGGGGCTATGGCTACACCTTC.

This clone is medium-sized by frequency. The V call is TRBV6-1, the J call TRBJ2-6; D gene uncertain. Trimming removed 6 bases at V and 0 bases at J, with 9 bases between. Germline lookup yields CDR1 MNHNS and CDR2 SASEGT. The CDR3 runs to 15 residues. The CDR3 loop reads CASSGQVSGANVLTF. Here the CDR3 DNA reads TGTGCCAGCAGCGGTCAGGTCTCTGGGGCCAACGTCCTGACTTTC.

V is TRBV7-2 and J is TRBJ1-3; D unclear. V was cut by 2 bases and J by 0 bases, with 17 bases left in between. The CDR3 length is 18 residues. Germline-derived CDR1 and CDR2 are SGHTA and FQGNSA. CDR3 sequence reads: CASSLRNGLGVSGNTIYF. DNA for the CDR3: TGTGCCAGCAGCTTACGTAACGGTCTCGGGGTCTCTGGAAACACCATATATTTT.

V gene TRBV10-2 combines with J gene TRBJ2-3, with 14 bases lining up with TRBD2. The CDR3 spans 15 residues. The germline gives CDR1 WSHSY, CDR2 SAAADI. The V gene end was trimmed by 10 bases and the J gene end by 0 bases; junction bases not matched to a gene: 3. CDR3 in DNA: TGCGCCACCCGACTAGCGGGAGGGAGCACAGATACGCAGTATTTT. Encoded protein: CATRLAGGSTDTQYF.

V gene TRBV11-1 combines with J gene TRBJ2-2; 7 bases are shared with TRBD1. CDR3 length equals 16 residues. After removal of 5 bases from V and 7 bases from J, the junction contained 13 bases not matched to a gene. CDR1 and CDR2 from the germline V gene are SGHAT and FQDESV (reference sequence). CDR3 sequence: CASSKRPQGSSGELFF. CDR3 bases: TGTGCCAGCAGCAAACGGCCACAGGGGAGTAGCGGGGAGCTGTTTTTT.